The TCR beta chain under discussion was sequenced for a study of shared clonotypes between healthy human individuals. Overall study context: Plates per donor: three CD4 naive, three CD4 memory, two CD8 naive, one CD8 memory.

Clones were read by immunoSEQ multiplex PCR, and TCRdb kept only the in-frame ones, dropping some. The table lists about 980,000 clones, around 80% of them singletons. Germline V gene lookup returns CDR1 SQVTM and CDR2 ANQGSEA. The length of the CDR3 is 12 residues. V dropped 4 bases and J dropped 6 bases, with 11 bases sitting between them. The genes are TRBV29-1 and TRBJ2-3, with TRBD2 as a possible D gene (6 bases). Material for sequencing was memory CD4+ T cells sorted from blood. Specified subset: CD45RA-negative fraction. The TCR originated in a man aged 18 to 29 in good health. The CDR3 DNA follows: TGCAGCGTTGCGCGGGACGTTGATACGCAGTATTTT. Translating it yields CSVARDVDTQYF.